Included here is one TCR beta chain sequence, with context. The antigen is undetermined. Sequenced by immunoSEQ multiplex PCR; TCRdb stores in-frame clones only, minus some. This sample yields fewer than 150,000 clones, of which more than 65% are seen a single time; over 4% belongs to the top ten. The data were taken from a study of radiotherapy plus CTLA-4 blockade in lung cancer. The study's findings and limits: With interferon-beta, early dynamics of blood T cell clones were reported to best predict response. There was expansion of tumor-derived TCR clones in blood after radiotherapy plus ipilimumab.

The CDR3 runs to 14 residues. Germline-derived CDR1 and CDR2 are SGDLS and YYNGEE. Trimming removed 0 bases at V and 4 bases at J, with 8 bases between. The clonotype comes from a human donor with non-small cell lung cancer who had a partial response to radiotherapy plus ipilimumab. The sample in question was peripheral blood, obtained from a patient treated with radiotherapy plus ipilimumab. J is TRBJ1-5 and V is TRBV9; no definite D call. The CDR3 bases are TGTGCCAGCAGCGTAGGCCAGGCTAATCAGCCCCAGCATTTT. Its translation: CASSVGQANQPQHF. Using reference TRBV9 and TRBJ1-5 for the parts outside the CDR3, the full variable domain is DSGVTQTPKHLITATGQRVTLRCSPRSGDLSVYWYQQSLDQGLQFLIQYYNGEERAKGNILERFSAQQFPDLHSELNLSSLELGDSALYFCASSVGQANQPQHFGDGTRLSIL.